This T cell receptor (beta chain) was sequenced in a study of T-cell memory formation after mild COVID-19 (dated by TCRdb to 2020 to 2023). At the level of the whole study: Most TCR sequence clusters were specific to one of the two donors. T-cell clones expanding and contracting after mild COVID-19 in two donors were tracked by longitudinal TCRalpha and TCRbeta repertoire sequencing. Two young, previously healthy adult volunteers made up the cohort, one male and one female.

The CDR3 covers 15 residues, taking in both the cysteine and the phenylalanine. The sequence is cut down to CDR3 DNA, 45 bases in frame from base 1. Here V drops 8 bases and J drops 5 bases, and the junction holds 10 bases not matched to any gene. According to the germline V gene, CDR1 reads SNHLY and CDR2 reads FYNNEI. Of note for this clonotype: Its antigen is unknown. Base qualities were left out, and no much larger clone turns up one base away.

Beyond this particular receptor, the publication reports: Some responding clones were found in pre-infection memory, which suggests that pre-existing cross-reactive memory T cells took part in the SARS-CoV-2 response. SARS-CoV-2 specificity of the second-wave clones peaking on day 37 was not confirmed. The study covered only two mild cases, and larger cohorts including severe cases with pre-infection samples were considered necessary. Clones that contracted from day 15 to 85 showed balanced CD4/CD8 phenotypes, whereas a second wave of clones that expanded from day 15 to 37 leaned towards CD4+. Contracting CD4+ clones turned up mainly in the CM and EM memory subsets, whereas EMRA was where CD8+ clones were enriched.

Ficoll-Paque density gradient centrifugation was the method used to isolate PBMCs. Sequenced on an Illumina NovaSeq 6000. TCRalpha and TCRbeta cDNA libraries were built by 5'RACE with constant-segment primers, adding sample barcodes and unique molecular identifiers. RNA was extracted from every sample with Trizol reagent. Libraries were amplified in two PCR steps, with a second sample barcode and Illumina TruSeq adapters added in the second step. Sequencing of libraries was performed on an Illumina NovaSeq with 2 x 150 bp paired-end reads. The study's own analysis went as follows. The reads were demultiplexed and collapsed into UMI-guided consensus sequences using migec v1.2.7. Using mixcr v2.1.11, the UMI consensuses were aligned to TRA and TRB V and J templates and assembled into clonotypes. Clonotypes were classified as expanded or contracted when called significant by both edgeR and NoisET, with noise models trained on biological replicates. For edgeR calls, the cutoffs were a false discovery rate-adjusted p below 0.01 and a log2 fold-change threshold of 1. As an exploratory analysis of dynamics, PCA with hierarchical clustering was applied to max-normalized trajectories of the 1000 most abundant clonotypes. Separately sequenced CD4+ and CD8+ repertoires were used to assign a CD4 or CD8 phenotype to each responding clone. The raw public reads went through TCRdb reprocessing: fastp at Q25, MiXCR clone calling, in-frame beta chains kept. Entries that share a CDR3 protein sequence are merged under the most common genes and DNA. In this record, the V and J calls reflect TCRdb's handling and not the investigators' own analysis. The sample records under 700,000 distinct CDR3 sequences, 20% of which are singletons. Under 15% of the sample is taken by the ten largest.

The clonotype originates from an adult woman who had mild COVID-19 (a few samples of this study predate the infection). The sample titles of this study are shuffled in the database, so cell type and time point are left out; the donor was told from shared clones. The chain is assembled from TRBV2 and TRBJ2-3, with 10 middle bases fitting TRBD2. The specimen was PBMCs or a T cell subset sorted from them (not recorded which). The encoded CDR3 is CASSNLAGAKDTQYF. The nucleotide sequence reads as follows: TGTGCCAGCTCAAACCTAGCGGGGGCAAAAGATACGCAGTATTTT.